A selection of T cell receptor beta chains follows, all from one sample in a study of cytomegalovirus exposure and HLA in healthy donors. The assay was immunoSEQ multiplex PCR, and TCRdb's table has in-frame clones only and misses some. The data contain 90,000 to 120,000 clones, around 79% of them singletons. The material sequenced was PBMCs. The source of these receptors is a male donor in good health and CMV-seropositive. The CDR3 runs from the conserved cysteine through the conserved F or W. D genes are given only for firm matches. Some rows have no size entry. The others give once, few or many, or a class for an expanded clone.

cdr3_nt: TGCGCCAGCAGCTTGTATTCTAGCGTGAACACCGGGGAGCTGTTTTTT
cdr3_aa: CASSLYSSVNTGELFF
clone_size: -
v_call: TRBV5-1
j_call: TRBJ2-2
d_call: -

cdr3_nt: TGTGCCAGCTCACCCGACACAGGGGGCCAAAACGAAAAACTGTTTTTT
cdr3_aa: CASSPDTGGQNEKLFF
clone_size: -
v_call: TRBV18
j_call: TRBJ1-4
d_call: TRBD1

cdr3_nt: TGTGCCAGCAGTTGGGACAGGGATTCACCCCTCCACTTT
cdr3_aa: CASSWDRDSPLHF
clone_size: -
v_call: TRBV27
j_call: TRBJ1-6
d_call: TRBD1

cdr3_nt: TGTGCCAGCAGCTCCGGACTAGCGGGGGTAGAGACCCAGTACTTC
cdr3_aa: CASSSGLAGVETQYF
clone_size: -
v_call: TRBV11-2
j_call: TRBJ2-5
d_call: TRBD2

cdr3_nt: TGTGCCACCAGCAGGGCCGGGACACCCCATGGCTACACCTTC
cdr3_aa: CATSRAGTPHGYTF
clone_size: -
v_call: TRBV15
j_call: TRBJ1-2
d_call: -

cdr3_nt: TGTGCCAGCAGTTACTCGACGGGCGGGAAGCCCCAGCATTTT
cdr3_aa: CASSYSTGGKPQHF
clone_size: -
v_call: TRBV6-5
j_call: TRBJ1-5
d_call: -

cdr3_nt: TGTGCCAGTAGTCCCAGGGCGCGGGAGACCCAGTACTTC
cdr3_aa: CASSPRARETQYF
clone_size: -
v_call: TRBV19
j_call: TRBJ2-5
d_call: -

cdr3_nt: TGTGCCAGCAGGATTGGACAGGTTGGAAACACCATATATTTT
cdr3_aa: CASRIGQVGNTIYF
clone_size: -
v_call: TRBV28
j_call: TRBJ1-3
d_call: TRBD1

cdr3_nt: TGCGCCAGCAGCTCGCACAGGGCCCTCGGCTACACCTTC
cdr3_aa: CASSSHRALGYTF
clone_size: -
v_call: TRBV5-1
j_call: TRBJ1-2
d_call: -

cdr3_nt: TGTGCCAGCAGTTGGGGGACAGCAGCTAACTATGGCTACACCTTC
cdr3_aa: CASSWGTAANYGYTF
clone_size: -
v_call: TRBV6-5
j_call: TRBJ1-2
d_call: TRBD1

cdr3_nt: TGTGCCAGCAGCTCTGACAGGGGGGCCCAAGCCGAGCAGTACTTC
cdr3_aa: CASSSDRGAQAEQYF
clone_size: -
v_call: TRBV5-6
j_call: TRBJ2-7
d_call: TRBD1

cdr3_nt: TGTGCCAGCAGCCCGGGGACTAACCAAGAGACCCAGTACTTC
cdr3_aa: CASSPGTNQETQYF
clone_size: -
v_call: TRBV9
j_call: TRBJ2-5
d_call: TRBD2

cdr3_nt: TGCGCCAGCAGCCCCGGGGGTGGGCACGGGGAGCTGTTTTTT
cdr3_aa: CASSPGGGHGELFF
clone_size: -
v_call: TRBV4-3
j_call: TRBJ2-2
d_call: -

cdr3_nt: TGTGCCAGCAGTTCTGACAGGGGGTCCTACAATGAGCAGTTCTTC
cdr3_aa: CASSSDRGSYNEQFF
clone_size: -
v_call: TRBV25-1
j_call: TRBJ2-1
d_call: TRBD1

cdr3_nt: TGTGCCAGCAGACGGACAGGAGCTAACTATGGCTACACCTTC
cdr3_aa: CASRRTGANYGYTF
clone_size: -
v_call: TRBV6-5
j_call: TRBJ1-2
d_call: TRBD1

cdr3_nt: TGTGCCAGCAGCCAAGTATCCGCGAACACCGGGGAGCTGTTTTTT
cdr3_aa: CASSQVSANTGELFF
clone_size: -
v_call: TRBV4-2
j_call: TRBJ2-2
d_call: -

cdr3_nt: TGCGCCAGCAGCTTGCAGGGGCTAGACCAAGAGACCCAGTACTTC
cdr3_aa: CASSLQGLDQETQYF
clone_size: -
v_call: TRBV5-1
j_call: TRBJ2-5
d_call: -

cdr3_nt: TGCAGCGTTCTAGCCACCGCGGGGGGCCTCTATGGCTACACCTTC
cdr3_aa: CSVLATAGGLYGYTF
clone_size: -
v_call: TRBV29-1
j_call: TRBJ1-2
d_call: -

cdr3_nt: TGTGCCACCGGGACAGGGTTGATCAATGGCTACACCTTC
cdr3_aa: CATGTGLINGYTF
clone_size: -
v_call: TRBV28
j_call: TRBJ1-2
d_call: TRBD1

cdr3_nt: TGTGCCAGCAGCTTTGGCACATCCCAGGGTTATAATTCACCCCTCCACTTT
cdr3_aa: CASSFGTSQGYNSPLHF
clone_size: few
v_call: TRBV7-2
j_call: TRBJ1-6
d_call: -

cdr3_nt: TGTGCCAGCAGCTTAGATCTTTACAGAGCCTACGAGCAGTACTTC
cdr3_aa: CASSLDLYRAYEQYF
clone_size: -
v_call: TRBV11-2
j_call: TRBJ2-7
d_call: -

cdr3_nt: TGCGCCAGCAGCTTGGTGGGGACAGTCAACGAGCAGTACTTC
cdr3_aa: CASSLVGTVNEQYF
clone_size: once
v_call: TRBV5-1
j_call: TRBJ2-7
d_call: TRBD1

cdr3_nt: TGTGCCAGCAGCTTAGAGTCGGGTAGCGAAGCTTTCTTT
cdr3_aa: CASSLESGSEAFF
clone_size: -
v_call: TRBV7-9
j_call: TRBJ1-1
d_call: -

cdr3_nt: TGTGCCAGCAGCGAAAGAAGGGGCTACAATGAGCAGTTCTTC
cdr3_aa: CASSERRGYNEQFF
clone_size: -
v_call: TRBV21-1
j_call: TRBJ2-1
d_call: -

cdr3_nt: TGTGCTAGTGGTTCTCCGGAACAGGGGGAACCCTATTCACCCCTCCACTTT
cdr3_aa: CASGSPEQGEPYSPLHF
clone_size: -
v_call: TRBV12-5
j_call: TRBJ1-6
d_call: TRBD1

cdr3_nt: TGTGCCAGCAGCTTAGTAGGGGGCATGAACACTGAAGCTTTCTTT
cdr3_aa: CASSLVGGMNTEAFF
clone_size: -
v_call: TRBV11-3
j_call: TRBJ1-1
d_call: TRBD1

cdr3_nt: TGTGCCAGCCATACCCAGGGTGTCGGGGAGCTGTTTTTT
cdr3_aa: CASHTQGVGELFF
clone_size: -
v_call: TRBV2
j_call: TRBJ2-2
d_call: -

cdr3_nt: TGTGCCAGCAGCGTGGACTTAGATACGCAGTATTTT
cdr3_aa: CASSVDLDTQYF
clone_size: -
v_call: TRBV9
j_call: TRBJ2-3
d_call: -

cdr3_nt: TGCAGCGTTTCACAGGGATTCTATGGCTACACCTTC
cdr3_aa: CSVSQGFYGYTF
clone_size: -
v_call: TRBV29-1
j_call: TRBJ1-2
d_call: -

cdr3_nt: TGTGCCTGGAGTGGCCCGGGGACAGGGGCCATCTACGAGCAGTACTTC
cdr3_aa: CAWSGPGTGAIYEQYF
clone_size: -
v_call: TRBV30
j_call: TRBJ2-7
d_call: TRBD1

cdr3_nt: TGTGCCAGCTCACCATCGGGGGATGGCTACACCTTC
cdr3_aa: CASSPSGDGYTF
clone_size: -
v_call: TRBV18
j_call: TRBJ1-2
d_call: -

cdr3_nt: TGTGCCAGCAGTTTATGGGGCGATAATGAAAAACTGTTTTTT
cdr3_aa: CASSLWGDNEKLFF
clone_size: -
v_call: TRBV27
j_call: TRBJ1-4
d_call: -

cdr3_nt: TGTGCCAGCAGCTACGAGGGGGGGCATGTAGAGGGCTACACCTTC
cdr3_aa: CASSYEGGHVEGYTF
clone_size: -
v_call: TRBV7-9
j_call: TRBJ1-2
d_call: -

cdr3_nt: TGTGCCAGCAGCCGGCGGGGGGACGGAGAAGCTTTCTTT
cdr3_aa: CASSRRGDGEAFF
clone_size: few
v_call: TRBV11-3
j_call: TRBJ1-1
d_call: -

cdr3_nt: TGTGCCAGCAGCTTATTCGGGTCTAACACTGAAGCTTTCTTT
cdr3_aa: CASSLFGSNTEAFF
clone_size: -
v_call: TRBV7-8
j_call: TRBJ1-1
d_call: -

cdr3_nt: TGTGCCAGCAGTGACAACCCCGAAGGAGCCTACGAGCAGTACTTC
cdr3_aa: CASSDNPEGAYEQYF
clone_size: few
v_call: TRBV6-1
j_call: TRBJ2-7
d_call: -

cdr3_nt: TGTGCCAGCAGCTTAGCTCGCTATGGGGGGGCTGCGCGAAACACCATATATTTT
cdr3_aa: CASSLARYGGAARNTIYF
clone_size: -
v_call: TRBV7-6
j_call: TRBJ1-3
d_call: -

cdr3_nt: TGTGCCAGCAGTGACCCTGCCCTGGCGGGACAGCCAGAGCAGTACTTC
cdr3_aa: CASSDPALAGQPEQYF
clone_size: -
v_call: TRBV2
j_call: TRBJ2-7
d_call: -

cdr3_nt: TGTGCCAGCAGAGAACAGGGAACCTATGGCTACACCTTC
cdr3_aa: CASREQGTYGYTF
clone_size: -
v_call: TRBV28
j_call: TRBJ1-2
d_call: -

cdr3_nt: TGCGCCAGCAGCTTGGCCTACGACAGGGGAAACACCGGGGAGCTGTTTTTT
cdr3_aa: CASSLAYDRGNTGELFF
clone_size: -
v_call: TRBV5-1
j_call: TRBJ2-2
d_call: TRBD1

cdr3_nt: TGCGCCAGCAGCTTGGCCGCTGGGGAGGGGAACATTCAGTACTTC
cdr3_aa: CASSLAAGEGNIQYF
clone_size: -
v_call: TRBV5-1
j_call: TRBJ2-4
d_call: TRBD2

cdr3_nt: TGCGCCAGCAGCCACGGAAAGGGGCCGGGACAGTTCGGCTCTGGGGCCAACGTCCTGACTTTC
cdr3_aa: CASSHGKGPGQFGSGANVLTF
clone_size: -
v_call: TRBV4-3
j_call: TRBJ2-6
d_call: TRBD1

cdr3_nt: TGCGCCAGCAGCCACGTTATAGGACAGGGGCCCGAAAAACTGTTTTTT
cdr3_aa: CASSHVIGQGPEKLFF
clone_size: -
v_call: TRBV4-3
j_call: TRBJ1-4
d_call: TRBD1

cdr3_nt: TGTGCCAGCAGTTTACAGGGTACAGGGATGGAAGCTTTCTTT
cdr3_aa: CASSLQGTGMEAFF
clone_size: -
v_call: TRBV27
j_call: TRBJ1-1
d_call: -

cdr3_nt: TGCAGCGTTGAATTAGCGGGGGGGGCTAGCTCCTACAATGAGCAGTTCTTC
cdr3_aa: CSVELAGGASSYNEQFF
clone_size: few
v_call: TRBV29-1
j_call: TRBJ2-1
d_call: TRBD2

cdr3_nt: TGTGCCAGCAGCGTAGTAGGGGATAGCAATCAGCCCCAGCATTTT
cdr3_aa: CASSVVGDSNQPQHF
clone_size: -
v_call: TRBV9
j_call: TRBJ1-5
d_call: -

cdr3_nt: TGTGCCAGCAGTGCCGGAGGGGAAGAAGGTCAGCCCCAGCATTTT
cdr3_aa: CASSAGGEEGQPQHF
clone_size: -
v_call: TRBV9
j_call: TRBJ1-5
d_call: -

cdr3_nt: TGTGCCAGCAGCCTCGGAGGGGGGGCCTCCTACGAGCAGTACTTC
cdr3_aa: CASSLGGGASYEQYF
clone_size: -
v_call: TRBV9
j_call: TRBJ2-7
d_call: -

cdr3_nt: TGTGCCAGCAGCGTAGTGCGGGCCTCCCCCAAAACCTACGAGCAGTACTTC
cdr3_aa: CASSVVRASPKTYEQYF
clone_size: -
v_call: TRBV9
j_call: TRBJ2-7
d_call: -

cdr3_nt: TGTGCCAGCAGCTTAGGGGTAGCGACAGATACGCAGTATTTT
cdr3_aa: CASSLGVATDTQYF
clone_size: -
v_call: TRBV7-9
j_call: TRBJ2-3
d_call: -

cdr3_nt: TGTGCCAGCAGTTTAGGGACGGGGGAAACAGATACGCAGTATTTT
cdr3_aa: CASSLGTGETDTQYF
clone_size: few
v_call: TRBV28
j_call: TRBJ2-3
d_call: -